This TCR beta chain is from a study of CD8 T cells in Susac syndrome (dated by TCRdb to 2018 to 2020). General notes on the study: Of the Susac syndrome patients who were sequenced, eight were in clinical remission while more than five had clinically active disease. At the time of blood withdrawal, Susac syndrome patients were either therapy-naive, taking corticosteroids (with some also receiving IVIg), or on IVIg alone. Whether CD8+ T cell activation and differentiation in Susac syndrome was antigen driven was tested using repertoire sequencing. Clonality of the CD8+ T cell repertoire was compared between 11 to 12 healthy donors, approximately 14 Susac syndrome patients and under 16 multiple sclerosis patients.

High-throughput TCR beta sequencing profiled peripheral blood CD8+ and CD4+ T cells from healthy donors, Susac syndrome patients and multiple sclerosis patients. The Susac syndrome patients fulfilled recently defined diagnostic criteria for either definite or probable disease. Bulk CD8+ and CD4+ T cells were purified by magnetic negative isolation, while CD8+ TEMRA cells were enriched using FACS. Blood was collected in EDTA tubes and processed within 24 hours, with PBMCs isolated through density gradient centrifugation. PBMCs intended for TCR sequencing were frozen in liquid nitrogen and were later thawed in a 37 degrees C water bath. Purity of sorted or isolated CD4+, CD8+ and CD8+ TEMRA cells was at least 90%. Trimming costs V 8 bases and J 4 bases, and their ends lie 16 bases apart. Measured from the cysteine to the phenylalanine, the CDR3 is 13 residues long. The CDR3 DNA has 39 bases and is translated from base 1. Looking up the germline V gene yields CDR1 SGHDT and CDR2 YYEEEE.

On this clonotype itself: This clone's antigen is unknown. No clone much larger than this one lies a single base away; base qualities are absent.

RNA was extracted with the RNeasy kit and roughly 0.45 to 1 ug was reverse transcribed using random hexamers. The immunoSEQ multiplex PCR assay, covering 54 Vbeta and 13 Jbeta segments, was used to amplify TCR beta CDR3 regions. Bias from PCR amplification was corrected by using a synthetic template baseline for primer optimization and for computational correction. The paper's processing steps were these. Reads were annotated to V, D and J genes per IMGT and analyzed with immunoSEQ Analyzer, keeping only productive sequences. Clonality was calculated as one minus the Shannon entropy normalized by log2 of the number of productive unique sequences. For each patient and control, public and private clones were evaluated among the 100 most prevalent clones. A clone was defined as Susac-specific if it was absent from the healthy and MS cohorts, from around 960 published viral clones and from other ImmuneACCESS disease sequences. The raw public data were reprocessed by TCRdb itself: fastp quality trimming at Q25, MiXCR clonotype calling, in-frame beta chains only. Every CDR3 protein is listed once, alongside the most common genes and DNA of its rows. The V and J calls follow TCRdb's processing rather than the paper's. For this sample the table gives 75,000 to 95,000 distinct CDR3 sequences, of which 93% were detected only once. The ten largest make up 0.45% of the sample.

Overall results and qualifications from the work: Some 17 Susac-specific public clones were identified in the total CD8+ repertoire, and several Susac-specific public clones were identified in the CD8+ TEMRA repertoire. The TCR sequencing and HLA analysis was acknowledged to have included a relatively small number of individuals. Clonal expansion was seen in Susac syndrome CD8+ repertoires, peaking in CD8+ TEMRA cells and being greater in clinically active patients than in remitting ones.

This sequence uses TRBV5-6 and TRBJ2-7, with TRBD1 tentatively as D gene (6 bases match). Material: CD8+ T cells from PBMCs. This clonotype was obtained from a human donor with Susac syndrome. The CDR3 reads CASSRQESYEQYF. The DNA sequence is given as TGTGCCAGTTCGAGACAGGAGAGTTACGAGCAGTACTTC.